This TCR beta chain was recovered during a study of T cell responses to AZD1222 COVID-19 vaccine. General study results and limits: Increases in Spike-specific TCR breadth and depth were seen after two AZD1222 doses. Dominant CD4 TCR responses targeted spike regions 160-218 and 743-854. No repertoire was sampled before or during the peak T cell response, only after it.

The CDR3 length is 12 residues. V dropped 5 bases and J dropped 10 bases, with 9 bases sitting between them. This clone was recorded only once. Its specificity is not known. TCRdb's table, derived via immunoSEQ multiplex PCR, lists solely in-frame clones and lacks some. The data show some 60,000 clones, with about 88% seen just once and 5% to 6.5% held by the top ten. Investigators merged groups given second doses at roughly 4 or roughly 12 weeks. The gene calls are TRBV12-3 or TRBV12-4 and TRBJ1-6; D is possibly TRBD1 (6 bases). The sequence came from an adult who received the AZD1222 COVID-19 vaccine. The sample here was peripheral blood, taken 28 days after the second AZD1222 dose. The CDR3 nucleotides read TGTGCCAGCAGTACAGGGCCCTCACCCCTCCACTTT. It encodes CASSTGPSPLHF.